The 32 T cell receptor beta chains below all came from one sample that was sequenced in a study of cytomegalovirus exposure and HLA in healthy donors. Amplification used 60 Vbeta primers and 13 Jbeta primers. Sequencing used immunoSEQ multiplex PCR; TCRdb keeps in-frame clones, though not all of them. The data contain approximately 100,000 clones, less than 80% of them seen just once; the ten biggest clones take up about 3.8%. The sequenced sample was PBMCs. The receptors were gathered from a man between 25 and 39 years old in good health and CMV-seropositive.

The chain employs TRBV5-1 and TRBJ2-7; possible D gene TRBD1, 5 bases. Trimming removed 1 base at V and 3 bases at J, with 14 bases between. Germline lookup yields CDR1 SGHRS and CDR2 YFSETQ. This CDR3 is 15 amino acids long. CDR3 sequence: CASSLRQGGNYEQYF. CDR3 in DNA: TGCGCCAGCAGCTTGAGGCAGGGTGGAAACTACGAGCAGTACTTC.

This clone was detected only a few times. The V gene is TRBV7-9, the J gene TRBJ2-1, with 8 bases fitting TRBD1. Trimming cost V 3 bases and J 7 bases; bases outside gene matches: 8. This CDR3 contains 15 residues. CDR1 is SEHNR and CDR2 is FQNEAQ in the germline V gene (reference sequence). This CDR3 reads CASSFRGTGLNEQFF. The CDR3 DNA reads as TGTGCCAGCAGCTTTCGTGGGACAGGTTTGAATGAGCAGTTCTTC.

The chain joins TRBV29-1 to TRBJ2-3; TRBD1 matches at 7 bases. There are 14 residues in the CDR3. Germline V gene data show CDR1 as SQVTM and CDR2 as ANQGSEA. The junction had 10 bases not matched to a gene; V was cut back by 6 bases and J by 4 bases. The CDR3 nucleotides read TGCAGCGTCGGCGGCGGACAGGCGTCAGATACGCAGTATTTT. Translated: CSVGGGQASDTQYF.

The chain has TRBV5-4 and TRBJ2-7; 9 bases are a match to TRBD1. The length of the CDR3 is 14 residues. Germline CDR1 is SGHNT and CDR2 is YYREEE (reference sequence). With V trimmed by 2 bases and J by 5 bases, 5 bases remained unmatched. DNA of the CDR3: TGTGCCAGCAGCTTCCGGGACAGGGTCCACGAGCAGTACTTC. Translated, it gives CASSFRDRVHEQYF.

This chain links TRBV11-3 with TRBJ2-3, with D maybe TRBD1 (7 bases). V was pared by 4 bases and J by 2 bases, with 16 bases between. The CDR3 extends over 16 amino acids. In germline, CDR1 is SGHNT, CDR2 YENEEA. The CDR3 is CASSSPGGTDTDTQYF. CDR3 nucleotide sequence: TGTGCCAGCAGCTCACCAGGGGGGACAGACACAGATACGCAGTATTTT.

This clone was counted only a few times. This chain links TRBV29-1 with TRBJ2-3; D possibly corresponds to TRBD2 (6 bases). V lost 7 bases and J 0 bases, leaving 14 bases between the germline ends. From germline, CDR1 is SQVTM and CDR2 ANQGSEA. The CDR3 length is 14 residues. CDR3 coding DNA: TGCAGCGCTGCTCGGGGGACGAGCACAGATACGCAGTATTTT. It encodes CSAARGTSTDTQYF.

The CDR3 region is CASSLLARGVYGYTF. CDR3 in DNA: TGTGCCAGCAGCTTATTGGCCAGGGGGGTCTATGGCTACACCTTC. The chain has TRBV13 and TRBJ1-2; 7 nucleotides match TRBD1. V was pared by 2 bases and J by 4 bases, with 7 bases of the junction left unmatched. CDR1 and CDR2 from the germline V gene are PRHDT and FYEKMQ (reference sequence). The CDR3 is made up of 15 amino acids.

This clone was counted once. The chain has TRBV19 and TRBJ1-2, with a weak D call TRBD1 (6 bases). Per germline, CDR1 LNHDA and CDR2 SQIVND (reference sequence). The CDR3 has 12 amino acids. Trimming left V 10 bases short and J 6 bases short, with 15 bases between. Here the CDR3 DNA reads TGTGCCACCGGAAGACAGGTGCATGGCTACACCTTC. Protein: CATGRQVHGYTF.

The chain combines TRBV7-6 with TRBJ1-1; 7 bases line up with TRBD1. The J segment lost 4 bases and the V segment lost 4 bases, leaving 9 bases of the junction unmatched. The CDR3 extends over 15 amino acids. From germline, CDR1 is SGHVS and CDR2 FNYEAQ. The CDR3 DNA sequence: TGTGCCAGCAGCTCGGCACAACAGGGGATCACTGAAGCTTTCTTT. Amino acids: CASSSAQQGITEAFF.

The chain links TRBV9 to TRBJ2-7; D is ambiguous. Germline loops: CDR1 SGDLS, CDR2 YYNGEE. Trimming pared 0 bases from V and 0 bases from J, leaving 10 bases between. This CDR3 is built from 15 residues. The CDR3 nucleotides are TGTGCCAGCAGCGTAGCTTTTGGCAACTCCTACGAGCAGTACTTC. It translates to CASSVAFGNSYEQYF.

Concerning this clone: The germline gene is not matched at one end of the junction; a read error may be the cause. The chain uses TRBV6-5 and TRBJ1-6, with D unresolved. The CDR3 loop spans 15 amino acids. The germline V gene encodes CDR1 MNHEY and CDR2 SVGAGI. In DNA form, the CDR3 reads TGTGTCAGCAGTTCTGGACTGCTTAATAATTCACCCCTCCACTTT. Its translation is CVSSSGLLNNSPLHF.

The genes are TRBV7-9 and TRBJ1-1; D may be TRBD1 (6 bases). The CDR3 is made up of 14 amino acids. In germline, CDR1 is SEHNR, CDR2 FQNEAQ (reference sequence). Deletions cut 7 bases from V and 5 bases from J, with 17 bases between. CDR3 amino acids: CASTAKGVITEAFF. The CDR3 DNA reads TGTGCCAGCACCGCGAAGGGGGTTATAACTGAAGCTTTCTTT.

The chain joins TRBV10-2 to TRBJ2-7; 8 bases match TRBD1. The CDR3 spans 12 residues. J was trimmed by 6 bases and V by 10 bases; bases with no gene match: 8. Germline-derived CDR1 and CDR2 are WSHSY and SAAADI. The CDR3 spells CATKQGVSEQYF. The CDR3, as DNA: TGCGCCACCAAACAGGGGGTTTCCGAGCAGTACTTC.

The chain recombines TRBV5-4 with TRBJ1-2; 10 nucleotides align to TRBD1. There are 13 residues in the CDR3. Trimming took 3 bases from V and 7 from J; bases not matched to a gene: 3. Germline-derived CDR1 and CDR2 are SGHNT and YYREEE (reference sequence). CDR3 DNA sequence: TGTGCCAGCAGCTCGACAGGGGGCTTTGGCTACACCTTC. The encoded protein is CASSSTGGFGYTF. The variable domain in full, completed from reference TRBV5-4 and TRBJ1-2, reads ETGVTQSPTHLIKTRGQQVTLRCSSQSGHNTVSWYQQALGQGPQFIFQYYREEENGRGNFPPRFSGLQFPNYSSELNVNALELDDSALYLCASSSTGGFGYTFGSGTRLTVV.

The gene calls are TRBV5-4 and TRBJ1-6; unclear D gene. V was clipped by 0 bases and J by 7 bases, with 11 bases between them. CDR1 is SGHNT and CDR2 is YYREEE in the germline V gene (reference sequence). The CDR3 length is 15 residues. Here the CDR3 DNA reads TGTGCCAGCAGCTTGGCCTTGGGCTCAAATTCACCCCTCCACTTT. Protein product: CASSLALGSNSPLHF.

The chain joins TRBV2 to TRBJ1-5; D uncertain. The V gene lost 6 bases and the J gene lost 2 bases, with 14 bases spanning the gap. Germline V gives CDR1 SNHLY, CDR2 FYNNEI. CDR3 size: 15 residues. The CDR3 reads CASRVTMDGNQPQHF. In DNA form, the CDR3 reads TGTGCCAGCAGGGTGACAATGGATGGCAATCAGCCCCAGCATTTT.

The chain recombines TRBV27 with TRBJ1-5, with unresolved D. There are 15 residues in the CDR3. Germline V gene lookup returns CDR1 MNHEY and CDR2 SMNVEV (reference sequence). V lost 2 bases and J 6 bases, leaving 14 bases between the germline ends. CDR3 protein: CASSLEGLKGQPQHF. The DNA of the CDR3 is TGTGCCAGCAGTTTAGAGGGATTGAAGGGTCAGCCCCAGCATTTT.

This chain joins TRBV4-1 and TRBJ2-3; D gene ambiguous. Trimming pared 4 bases from V and 0 bases from J, leaving 8 bases between. Germline V gives CDR1 MGHRA, CDR2 YSYEKL. The CDR3 extends over 14 amino acids. This CDR3 reads CASSLSTSTDTQYF. The CDR3 DNA reads TGCGCCAGCAGCCTGTCGACTAGCACAGATACGCAGTATTTT.

This chain uses TRBV2 with TRBJ1-1, with D possibly TRBD1 on 5 matching bases. Germline V gene lookup returns CDR1 SNHLY and CDR2 FYNNEI. The CDR3 totals 13 residues. The ends were cut back, 7 bases at V and 4 bases at J, with 13 bases in the middle. CDR3 residues: CASMQGMGTEAFF. The CDR3 DNA follows: TGTGCCAGCATGCAGGGTATGGGCACTGAAGCTTTCTTT.

The chain carries TRBV7-9 and TRBJ1-1, with 10 bases that match TRBD1. CDR1 is SEHNR, CDR2 FQNEAQ, per germline (reference sequence). V shed 1 base and J 8 bases; nucleotides not matched to a gene: 4. The CDR3 runs 14 residues. For the CDR3, the DNA is TGTGCCAGCAGCTTAGAGGGACAGGGGACCGAAGCTTTCTTT. Protein sequence: CASSLEGQGTEAFF.

The chain has TRBV13 and TRBJ2-7; the match to TRBD1 covers 8 bases. Germline V gene data show CDR1 as PRHDT and CDR2 as FYEKMQ (reference sequence). CDR3 length: 15 residues. J lost 4 bases, V lost 6 bases, and 11 bases had no gene match. DNA of the CDR3: TGTGCCAGCAGACTCTTACAGGGGGTGTCGTACGAGCAGTACTTC. Its translation is CASRLLQGVSYEQYF.

A word on this clone: The same CDR3 arises from other DNA sequences in this sample as well. J is TRBJ2-1 and V is TRBV5-6; TRBD1 matches 7 bases. CDR1 and CDR2 (germline): SGHDT, YYEEEE. The junction had 14 bases not matched to a gene; V was cut back by 5 bases and J by 3 bases. This CDR3 spans 17 amino acids. The CDR3 is CASRLGGATLSYNEQFF. The CDR3 DNA reads TGTGCCAGCAGGCTAGGGGGCGCGACTTTAAGCTACAATGAGCAGTTCTTC.

This chain uses TRBV21-1 with TRBJ1-2; the D call in the table, TRBD1, was not verified against the DNA. TRBV21-1 is assigned pseudogene status. The CDR3 extends over 15 amino acids. CDR3 region: CPRGDKDRGHYGYTF. Written as DNA, the CDR3 is TGTCCCCGTGGTGATAAGGACAGGGGCCACTATGGCTACACCTTC.

The V and J genes are TRBV29-1 and TRBJ2-3; no definite D call. The CDR3 has 13 residues. Trimming removed 5 bases at V and 3 bases at J, with 12 bases between. Germline-derived CDR1 and CDR2 are SQVTM and ANQGSEA. CDR3 nucleotide sequence: TGCAGCGTTATCCCGTTGAGTACAGATACGCAGTATTTT. It codes for CSVIPLSTDTQYF.

The chain recombines TRBV7-2 with TRBJ1-2, with a tentative D call TRBD1 (5 bases). With 5 bases removed from V and 4 bases from J, the gap between germline ends came to 11 bases. This CDR3 spans 13 amino acids. Germline loops: CDR1 SGHTA, CDR2 FQGNSA. The CDR3 bases are TGTGCCAGCAGCGACGGGACTCCCTATGGCTACACCTTC. Translation: CASSDGTPYGYTF.

This chain links TRBV28 with TRBJ1-2, with 9 nucleotides matching TRBD1. V was clipped by 4 bases and J by 7 bases; unmatched bases: 10. Germline CDR1 and CDR2: MDHEN and SYDVKM. This CDR3 contains 15 residues. The CDR3 nucleotides are TGTGCCAGCAGTTCCCGAGACAGGGGGGGCGTTGGCTACACCTTC. Translated, it gives CASSSRDRGGVGYTF.

The chain is built from TRBV10-2 and TRBJ2-1, with TRBD2 identical over 7 bases. V lost 7 bases and J lost 4; bases outside the gene matches: 10. Per the germline V gene, CDR1 is WSHSY and CDR2 is SAAADI. CDR3 size: 15 residues. The CDR3 DNA reads TGCGCCAGCACTTCTTCGGCTAGCGGATACAATGAGCAGTTCTTC. It encodes CASTSSASGYNEQFF.

The gene calls are TRBV6-5 and TRBJ1-3, with unresolved D. Between the trimmed V and J ends, which lost 6 bases and 0 bases, there was a span of 12 bases. CDR3 length: 15 residues. From germline, CDR1 is MNHEY and CDR2 SVGAGI. CDR3 DNA: TGTGCCAGCAGACCTTTTCTTAGCTCTGGAAACACCATATATTTT. It yields the protein CASRPFLSSGNTIYF.

V and J are TRBV5-4 and TRBJ1-2, with 7 bases identical to TRBD1. J gave up 6 bases and V 4 bases, and 9 bases lay outside the gene matches. This CDR3 spans 14 amino acids. Looked up from germline, CDR1 is SGHNT and CDR2 is YYREEE (reference sequence). For the CDR3, the DNA is TGTGCCAGCAGCCACCAGACAGGGAGTAATGGCTACACCTTC. Translated: CASSHQTGSNGYTF.

The V call is TRBV7-9, the J call TRBJ1-2; no firm D call. CDR1 and CDR2 (germline): SEHNR, FQNEAQ (reference sequence). V was trimmed by 5 bases and J by 10 bases, leaving 26 bases between them. The CDR3 totals 16 residues. The CDR3 bases are TGTGCCAGCAGCCCGCGGGTGACACCAAGAGCGGATGACTACACCTTC. It is translated as CASSPRVTPRADDYTF.

The V gene is TRBV29-1, the J gene TRBJ1-1; 7 bases line up with TRBD1. V lost 6 bases, J lost 5 bases, and 6 bases stayed unmatched. From germline, CDR1 is SQVTM and CDR2 ANQGSEA. CDR3 size: 12 residues. CDR3 DNA: TGCAGCGTCCACCCAGGGGGTACTGAAGCTTTCTTT. The encoded protein is CSVHPGGTEAFF.

This rearrangement joins TRBV2 to TRBJ2-1; TRBD1 matches at 11 bases. Germline values: CDR1 SNHLY, CDR2 FYNNEI. After removal of 4 bases from V and 1 base from J, the junction contained 0 bases not matched to a gene. CDR3 size: 15 residues. The CDR3 spells CASSGDRGSYNEQFF. CDR3 sequence (DNA): TGTGCCAGCAGTGGGGACAGGGGGTCCTACAATGAGCAGTTCTTC.